The 24 T cell receptor beta chains in this list originate from one sample, sequenced in a study of cytomegalovirus exposure and HLA in healthy donors. Sequencing used immunoSEQ multiplex PCR; TCRdb keeps in-frame clones, though not all of them. Seen here are hundreds of thousands of clones, around four fifths observed once, and the top ten hold more than 13%. The sequencing input was PBMCs. The receptors here all came from a woman aged 30 to 39 in good health and CMV-seropositive.

The chain is built from TRBV9 and TRBJ2-1, with D perhaps matching TRBD1 or TRBD2 (6 bases each). CDR1 is SGDLS and CDR2 is YYNGEE in the germline V gene. The V end was cut by 5 bases, the J end by 2 bases, with 14 bases between. CDR3 length equals 15 residues. The CDR3 bases are TGTGCCAGCAGTTTAGGGGGGACACCCTACAATGAGCAGTTCTTC. It codes for CASSLGGTPYNEQFF. Variable domain in full (rest from reference TRBV9 and TRBJ2-1): DSGVTQTPKHLITATGQRVTLRCSPRSGDLSVYWYQQSLDQGLQFLIQYYNGEERAKGNILERFSAQQFPDLHSELNLSSLELGDSALYFCASSLGGTPYNEQFFGPGTRLTVL.

The chain is built from TRBV27 and TRBJ2-7, with D hard to call. The CDR3 contains 14 residues. Germline CDR1 MNHEY, CDR2 SMNVEV (reference sequence). V was trimmed by 6 bases and J by 2 bases, leaving 14 bases between them. The CDR3 here is CASRPRDGTYEQYF. For the CDR3, the DNA is TGTGCCAGCAGGCCTAGAGACGGTACCTACGAGCAGTACTTC.

The rearrangement joins TRBV5-1 to TRBJ2-2; tentatively, D is TRBD1 (6 bases). With 3 bases removed from V and 4 bases from J, the gap between germline ends came to 16 bases. The CDR3 totals 16 residues. Germline-derived CDR1 and CDR2 are SGHRS and YFSETQ. The chain's CDR3 is CASSSRMDSPTGELFF. Written as DNA, the CDR3 is TGCGCCAGCAGCTCAAGGATGGACAGCCCCACCGGGGAGCTGTTTTTT.

J is TRBJ2-7 and V is TRBV28; unclear D gene. Germline V gene lookup returns CDR1 MDHEN and CDR2 SYDVKM. V shed 6 bases and J shed 3 bases, with 12 bases lying between them. The CDR3 has 13 amino acids. This chain's CDR3 is CASSTDTDYEQYF. CDR3 coding DNA: TGTGCCAGCAGCACCGACACAGACTACGAGCAGTACTTC.

The chain uses TRBV29-1 and TRBJ1-1; a possible D gene is TRBD1 (5 bases). The CDR3 loop spans 14 amino acids. Trimming shortened V by 6 bases and J by 7 bases, and 21 bases separated the two germline ends. Per germline, CDR1 SQVTM and CDR2 ANQGSEA. The chain's CDR3 is CSVLTGASTVEAFF. CDR3 DNA sequence: TGCAGCGTACTTACAGGCGCGTCCACCGTTGAAGCTTTCTTT. The whole variable domain, remainder taken from reference TRBV29-1 and TRBJ1-1, is SAVISQKPSRDICQRGTSLTIQCQVDSQVTMMFWYRQQPGQSLTLIATANQGSEATYESGFVIDKFPISRPNLTFSTLTVSNMSPEDSSIYLCSVLTGASTVEAFFGQGTRLTVV.

V is TRBV6-1 and J is TRBJ2-7; possible D gene TRBD1, 5 bases. Germline V gene sequence: CDR1 MNHNS, CDR2 SASEGT. Between the trimmed V and J ends, which lost 1 base and 8 bases, there was a span of 9 bases. This CDR3 contains 12 residues. The chain's CDR3 is CASSEGPGKQYF. The DNA for the CDR3 is TGTGCCAGCAGTGAAGGTCCAGGGAAGCAGTACTTC.

This sequence joins TRBV27 and TRBJ2-2; D perhaps matches TRBD2 (5 bases). V was clipped by 5 bases and J by 1 base, with 14 bases between them. Germline V lookup: CDR1 MNHEY, CDR2 SMNVEV (reference sequence). The CDR3 is 16 residues long. For the CDR3, the DNA is TGTGCCAGCAGTACCCTGGCTAGCTTGAACACCGGGGAGCTGTTTTTT. Translating it yields CASSTLASLNTGELFF.

The chain has TRBV19 and TRBJ1-2; D is ambiguous. From germline, CDR1 is LNHDA and CDR2 SQIVND (reference sequence). Trimming cost V 3 bases and J 8 bases, with 13 bases left between them. The CDR3 is 13 amino acids. The CDR3 DNA reads TGTGCCAGTAGTATGGGCAGAGCCTTGGGCTACACCTTC. Translated: CASSMGRALGYTF.

The chain has TRBV11-3 and TRBJ2-1; D possibly corresponds to TRBD2 (7 bases). The germline V gene encodes CDR1 SGHNT and CDR2 YENEEA. Trimming removed 5 bases at V and 3 bases at J, with 17 bases between. The CDR3 sequence is 16 residues long. CDR3 bases: TGTGCCAGCAGCCAAGGAAGGGGGGGAATCTACAATGAGCAGTTCTTC. As protein: CASSQGRGGIYNEQFF.

This chain links TRBV25-1 with TRBJ1-5, with D possibly TRBD1 on 5 matching bases. The V gene lost 3 bases and the J gene lost 2 bases, with 11 bases spanning the gap. Per germline, CDR1 MGHDK and CDR2 SYGVNS. The CDR3 totals 15 residues. CDR3: CASSETGGGNQPQHF. For the CDR3, the DNA is TGTGCCAGCAGTGAGACGGGGGGGGGCAATCAGCCCCAGCATTTT.

The chain has TRBV11-2 and TRBJ2-7, with 7 nucleotides matching TRBD2. The CDR3 covers 15 residues. After removal of 2 bases from V and 2 bases from J, the junction contained 6 bases not matched to a gene. From germline, CDR1 is SGHAT and CDR2 FQNNGV. CDR3 sequence (DNA): TGTGCCAGCAGCTTAACCCCTAGCGGAACCTACGAGCAGTACTTC. This gives the protein CASSLTPSGTYEQYF.

The chain carries TRBV28 and TRBJ1-1; D remains ambiguous. V lost 3 bases, J lost 10 bases, and 12 bases lay in between. Germline assignment: CDR1 MDHEN and CDR2 SYDVKM. This CDR3 region has 12 residues. For the CDR3, the DNA is TGTGCCAGCAGTTTGATAGATGGCGGAGCTTTCTTT. Protein: CASSLIDGGAFF.

This clone was counted only a few times. The chain employs TRBV9 and TRBJ1-2; D unclear. Trimming pared 0 bases from V and 4 bases from J, leaving 4 bases between. This CDR3 comprises 12 residues. The germline V gene encodes CDR1 SGDLS and CDR2 YYNGEE. CDR3 in DNA: TGTGCCAGCAGCGTAGGCAGCTATGGCTACACCTTC. It specifies CASSVGSYGYTF.

Turning to this clone: Other DNA sequences from this sample encode an identical CDR3 as well. The chain links TRBV9 to TRBJ1-5; no clear D. V was pared by 0 bases and J by 5 bases, with 9 bases between. Germline V gives CDR1 SGDLS, CDR2 YYNGEE. This CDR3 has 14 amino acids. The CDR3 nucleotides read TGTGCCAGCAGCGTAGGAAGTGGGGATCAGCCCCAGCATTTT. Translating gives CASSVGSGDQPQHF.

The chain has TRBV10-3 and TRBJ1-1; the match to TRBD1 covers 10 bases. The CDR3 extends over 13 amino acids. V lost 5 bases and J lost 4; bases outside the gene matches: 1. Per germline, CDR1 ENHRY and CDR2 SYGVKD. This CDR3 reads CAISWTGGTEAFF. CDR3 in DNA: TGTGCCATCAGTTGGACAGGGGGCACTGAAGCTTTCTTT.

CDR3 nucleotides: TGTGCCTCTACCACCGTCGGGGCCCAAGAGACCCAGTACTTC. As protein: CASTTVGAQETQYF. The rearrangement joins TRBV28 to TRBJ2-5; D may match TRBD1 or TRBD2 (5 bases each). In germline, CDR1 is MDHEN, CDR2 SYDVKM. This CDR3 is 14 amino acids long. V was pared by 11 bases and J by 1 base, with 17 bases between.

This clone was recorded only once. The rearrangement joins TRBV12-5 to TRBJ2-7; no clear D gene. The germline V gene encodes CDR1 LGHNT and CDR2 FRNRAP. V lost 4 bases and J 4 bases, leaving 5 bases between the germline ends. This CDR3 is 11 amino acids long. The CDR3 sequence is CASGSNYEQYF. DNA of the CDR3: TGTGCTAGTGGTTCCAATTACGAGCAGTACTTC.

This chain uses TRBV6-1 with TRBJ2-2; D ambiguous. Germline assignment: CDR1 MNHNS and CDR2 SASEGT. The V and J ends lost 7 bases and 0 bases respectively, with 12 bases between them. There are 15 residues in the CDR3. This CDR3 is CASTFETSNTGELFF. The CDR3 coding sequence is TGTGCCAGCACCTTCGAGACATCGAACACCGGGGAGCTGTTTTTT.

The chain has TRBV5-4 and TRBJ2-7; 7 nucleotides match TRBD1. With 0 bases clipped from V and 3 bases from J, the junction kept 6 bases outside the gene matches. Germline CDR1 and CDR2: SGHNT and YYREEE (reference sequence). This CDR3 is built from 15 residues. This CDR3 reads CASSLVAGGVYEQYF. The DNA of the CDR3 is TGTGCCAGCAGCTTGGTGGCAGGGGGAGTCTACGAGCAGTACTTC.

This sequence joins TRBV6-1 and TRBJ2-1, with D tentatively TRBD1 or TRBD2 (5 bases each). The CDR3 is made up of 15 amino acids. The germline V gene encodes CDR1 MNHNS and CDR2 SASEGT. V gave up 0 bases and J gave up 5 bases, with 11 bases separating them. As DNA, the CDR3 is TGTGCCAGCAGTGAAGCGTCCAGGGAGCACAATGAGCAGTTCTTC. Its translation is CASSEASREHNEQFF.

This clone appeared a few times. The chain carries TRBV29-1 and TRBJ1-1; D is uncertain. In germline, CDR1 is SQVTM, CDR2 ANQGSEA. The CDR3 has 10 amino acids. V was shortened by 4 bases and J by 7 bases, with 7 bases between the two germline ends. Written as DNA, the CDR3 is TGCAGCGTTGTTCTTGGTGAAGCTTTCTTT. Translation: CSVVLGEAFF. Together with reference TRBV29-1 and TRBJ1-1, the CDR3 gives the full variable domain: SAVISQKPSRDICQRGTSLTIQCQVDSQVTMMFWYRQQPGQSLTLIATANQGSEATYESGFVIDKFPISRPNLTFSTLTVSNMSPEDSSIYLCSVVLGEAFFGQGTRLTVV.

V gene TRBV29-1 combines with J gene TRBJ1-4, with D hard to call. Deletions cut 7 bases from V and 5 bases from J, with 14 bases between. The germline gives CDR1 SQVTM, CDR2 ANQGSEA. The CDR3 has 13 residues. CDR3 residues: CSALAEGNEKLFF. In DNA form, the CDR3 reads TGCAGCGCCTTGGCCGAGGGCAATGAAAAACTGTTTTTT.

A few counts support this clone. The CDR3 DNA follows: TGTGCCAGCAGCGCCCGGGACAGCTATGGCTACACCTTC. Its translation: CASSARDSYGYTF. V gene TRBV5-4 combines with J gene TRBJ1-2, with TRBD1 identical over 7 bases. Losses at the gene ends were 4 bases for V and 4 bases for J; bases not matched to a gene: 4. Germline loops: CDR1 SGHNT, CDR2 YYREEE (reference sequence). The CDR3 has 13 amino acids.

The chain has TRBV19 and TRBJ2-2, with 14 positions matching TRBD2. The CDR3 consists of 19 residues. V dropped 8 bases and J dropped 4; count of bases not matched to a gene: 15. Germline CDR1 and CDR2: LNHDA and SQIVND (reference sequence). DNA for the CDR3: TGTGCCAGTTACACCCAACCGGGACTAGCGGGAGTTGGCACCGGGGAGCTGTTTTTT. Its translation: CASYTQPGLAGVGTGELFF.